This T cell receptor (beta chain) was sequenced in a study of T cells in Graves' hyperthyroidism and ophthalmopathy. Study conclusions and caveats: Ophthalmopathy and stable hyperthyroidism were separated by a 13 V-J model.

This CDR3 has 13 amino acids. CDR1 is SGHTA, CDR2 FQGTGA, per germline. The V end lost 5 bases, the J end lost 8 bases, and 15 bases lay between the germline ends. Over 18 months, lack of ophthalmopathy progression marked Graves' hyperthyroidism as stable. Patients aged 18 to 65 had newly diagnosed hyperthyroidism lasting under 2 months. Amplification of TCR beta CDR3 regions used RNA as the template. In the first-round RT-PCR of the TCR CDR3, the HTBI primer set was used. TCRdb reanalysed the multiplex PCR reads using MiXCR and keeps one entry per CDR3 protein. This table has 380,000 or so distinct CDR3 sequences, 19% appearing once. With respect to this clonotype: Its specificity is not known.

The receptor was isolated from a woman aged 18-29 years with Graves' hyperthyroidism. The sequenced sample consisted of blood. This chain uses TRBV7-3 with TRBJ1-1; unclear D gene. The CDR3, as DNA: TGTGCCAGCAGCGTACTCAGAGGCCACGAAGCTTTCTTT. Protein product: CASSVLRGHEAFF.